Following are 13 T cell receptor beta chains from one sample sequenced in a study of T cell repertoires in cytomegalovirus infection. Each CDR3 protein is one row after TCRdb ran MiXCR on the reads. Of about 360,000 distinct CDR3 sequences listed, roughly 36% are singletons. These receptors' antigens are unknown. This sample comprised cultured PBMCs, obtained from culture after CMV antigen stimulation. The receptors come from a human donor in good health (CMV status not recorded). Some clones in this sample may be carry-over from other donors' samples.

This clonotype occurred many times. The chain combines TRBV7-2 with TRBJ1-2; D not certain. Trimming left V 1 base short and J 4 bases short, with 13 bases between. The CDR3 covers 15 residues. CDR1 is SGHTA, CDR2 FQGNSA, per germline. The CDR3 bases are TGTGCCAGCAGCTTAGAGAAGACACAGAGCTATGGCTACACCTTC. Amino acids: CASSLEKTQSYGYTF.

This clonotype was seen many times. The chain carries TRBV7-2 and TRBJ1-1, with a possible D match to TRBD1 (6 bases). The CDR3 consists of 14 residues. CDR1 and CDR2 (germline): SGHTA, FQGNSA. V was clipped by 7 bases and J by 1 base, with 13 bases between them. This chain's CDR3 is CASNPGGGNTEAFF. In DNA form, the CDR3 reads TGTGCCAGCAACCCTGGGGGCGGGAACACTGAAGCTTTCTTT.

This clonotype has a handful of counts. The CDR3 sequence: CASSPAGRMIGETQYF. CDR3 DNA: TGTGCCAGCAGCCCTGCGGGCCGGATGATTGGGGAGACCCAGTACTTC. This sequence joins TRBV7-2 and TRBJ2-5; D might be TRBD2 (5 bases). Germline lookup yields CDR1 SGHTA and CDR2 FQGNSA. The length of the CDR3 is 16 residues. V lost 5 bases and J lost 5, with 21 bases in between. The full variable domain, its missing parts supplied by reference TRBV7-2 and TRBJ2-5, is GAGVSQSPSNKVTEKGKDVELRCDPISGHTALYWYRQSLGQGLEFLIYFQGNSAPDKSGLPSDRFSAERTGGSVSTLTIQRTQQEDSAVYLCASSPAGRMIGETQYFGPGTRLLVL.

The chain couples TRBV7-2 to TRBJ2-7; 7 positions agree with TRBD1. The V and J ends lost 2 bases and 4 bases, in that order; junction bases with no gene match: 5. The V gene's germline CDR1 is SGHTA and CDR2 FQGNSA. The CDR3 runs 14 residues. The CDR3, as DNA: TGTGCCAGCAGCTTATCCGCAGGGGGTTACGAGCAGTACTTC. The encoded protein is CASSLSAGGYEQYF.

Many counts were recorded for this clonotype. The CDR3 bases are TGTGCCAGCAGCAAGCGGATCACAGATACGCAGTATTTT. It yields the protein CASSKRITDTQYF. V gene TRBV7-2 combines with J gene TRBJ2-3, with D possibly matching TRBD2 (5 bases). Between the trimmed V and J ends, which lost 5 bases and 2 bases, there was a span of 8 bases. CDR1 SGHTA and CDR2 FQGNSA come from the germline V gene. CDR3 length: 13 residues.

Only a few counts were recorded for this clonotype. J is TRBJ1-2 and V is TRBV7-8; 7 bases agree with TRBD1. The V gene's germline CDR1 is SGHVS and CDR2 FQNEAQ. The J segment lost 7 bases and the V segment lost 5 bases, leaving 10 bases of the junction unmatched. The CDR3 is 14 amino acids. CDR3 bases: TGTGCCAGCAGCCCGGACAGGACAACGGGTGGCTACACCTTC. This encodes CASSPDRTTGGYTF.

This clonotype qualifies as medium-sized. This chain joins TRBV7-8 and TRBJ1-1; unclear D gene. CDR3 length equals 14 residues. CDR1 and CDR2 (germline): SGHVS, FQNEAQ. V lost 1 base and J 1 base, leaving 7 bases between the germline ends. CDR3 sequence: CASSLVSKNTEAFF. CDR3 DNA: TGTGCCAGCAGCTTAGTTTCCAAGAACACTGAAGCTTTCTTT.

A single count supports this clonotype. The chain combines TRBV19 with TRBJ2-1, with D maybe TRBD2 (6 bases). Germline lookup yields CDR1 LNHDA and CDR2 SQIVND (reference sequence). V was pared by 5 bases and J by 4 bases, with 12 bases between. The CDR3 spans 14 residues. CDR3 region: CASSSSSEYNEQFF. In nucleotides, the CDR3 is TGTGCCAGTAGTTCGTCTAGCGAGTACAATGAGCAGTTCTTC.

The rearrangement uses TRBV7-2 and TRBJ2-1; TRBD2 agrees at 9 bases. With V trimmed by 5 bases and J by 7 bases, 15 bases remained unmatched. CDR3 length: 17 amino acids. CDR1 is SGHTA, CDR2 FQGNSA, per germline. The CDR3 sequence is CASSPQLLAGGPNEQFF. The CDR3 DNA reads as TGTGCCAGCAGCCCCCAACTACTGGCGGGAGGGCCGAATGAGCAGTTCTTC.

This clonotype is a singleton in its sample. The CDR3 here is CASSLAGIISYNEQFF. The CDR3 nucleotides are TGTGCCAGCAGCTTGGCCGGGATCATCTCCTACAATGAGCAGTTCTTC. The genes are TRBV5-6 and TRBJ2-1; a possible D gene is TRBD2 (5 bases). This CDR3 has 16 amino acids. The V and J ends lost 0 bases and 0 bases respectively, with 10 bases between them. Germline V lookup: CDR1 SGHDT, CDR2 YYEEEE.

This clonotype was recorded at least ten times. The chain recombines TRBV7-2 with TRBJ2-6; D perhaps matches TRBD2 (6 bases). The CDR3 totals 16 residues. The germline V gene encodes CDR1 SGHTA and CDR2 FQGNSA. Trimming cost V 8 bases and J 2 bases, with 16 bases left between them. The CDR3 here is CASSKGGATGANVLTF. CDR3 coding DNA: TGTGCCAGCTCAAAGGGAGGAGCTACTGGGGCCAACGTCCTGACTTTC.

This clonotype turned up a few times. This chain joins TRBV2 and TRBJ2-7, with D possibly matching TRBD2 (6 bases). The CDR3 is 13 residues long. The V end lost 4 bases, the J end lost 3 bases, and 10 bases lay between the germline ends. From germline, CDR1 is SNHLY and CDR2 FYNNEI. This chain's CDR3 is CASSGRRDYEQYV. The CDR3, as DNA: TGTGCCAGCAGTGGGCGGAGGGACTACGAGCAGTACGTC.

The chain has TRBV29-1 and TRBJ2-1, with D maybe TRBD1 (5 bases). The V gene lost 4 bases and the J gene lost 5 bases, with 18 bases spanning the gap. This CDR3 comprises 15 residues. Germline lookup yields CDR1 SQVTM and CDR2 ANQGSEA. The CDR3: CSVGPRQGKNNEQFF. CDR3 in DNA: TGCAGCGTTGGTCCCCGGCAGGGCAAAAACAATGAGCAGTTCTTC.